This is a list of T cell receptor beta chains from one sample in a study of metastatic and nonmetastatic thyroid tumors. TCRdb reassembled clones from the PCR reads with MiXCR. The repertoire holds 50,000 to 60,000 clones, with approximately 17% as singletons. Specimen: blood. All receptors derive from a female donor with papillary thyroid cancer or a benign thyroid nodule (not recorded which). Some clones in this sample may be carry-over from other donors' samples. Both conserved end residues are part of each CDR3. A D gene is named only where the DNA matches it firmly. The size of a clone is reported for some rows only, either as once, few or many, or as a class for expanded clones.

>many|TRBV18|14|.|TRBJ2-7
TGTGCCAGCTCACCCGGGACGGCAGCCTACGAGCAGTACTTC
CASSPGTAAYEQYF
>many|TRBV5-5|16|TRBD2|TRBJ2-7
TGTGCCAGCAGCTGGAAAAGAGCGGGAGAGGCCCACGAGCAGTACTTC
CASSWKRAGEAHEQYF
>few|TRBV27|15|.|TRBJ1-5
TGTGCCAGCAGTTTATGGTCTTATAGCAATCGGCCCCAGCATTTT
CASSLWSYSNRPQHF
>few|TRBV6-1|14|.|TRBJ2-7
TGTGCCAGCAGTGAAGTTAGTATCGGGAGACATACGTACTTC
CASSEVSIGRHTYF
>.|TRBV20-1|12|.|TRBJ1-1
TGCAGCGCCAGGGTCGGTGACACTGAAGCTTTCTTT
CSARVGDTEAFF
>many|TRBV6-2/TRBV6-3|14|.|TRBJ1-1
TGTGCCAGCAGAGGGGAAGGGCTTCGTATGGGAGCTTTCTTT
CASRGEGLRMGAFF
>.|TRBV28|12|.|TRBJ2-1
TGTGCCAGCAGTTTACCTATAGGCCGGCAGTTCTTC
CASSLPIGRQFF
>many|TRBV5-1|14|TRBD1|TRBJ1-2
TGCGCCAGCAGCTTGGACAGGGGGCGCTTTGGCTACACCTTC
CASSLDRGRFGYTF
>many|TRBV20-1|17|.|TRBJ1-3
TGCAGTGTGGGGCGGGGGATTCAGCAGGGCTCTGGAAACACCATATATTTT
CSVGRGIQQGSGNTIYF
>.|TRBV9|17|.|TRBJ2-3
TGTGCCAGCATCCAGAGGGGGAGGGCCATTAGTGTCAACACGCAGTATTTT
CASIQRGRAISVNTQYF
>.|TRBV28|15|TRBD2|TRBJ2-7
TGTGCCAGCAGGGAGCCGGGACTAGGATCATACGAGCAGTACTTC
CASREPGLGSYEQYF
>many|TRBV30|17|TRBD2|TRBJ2-1
TGTGCCTGGAGTGTATCGTGGACTAGCGGGAGGGCCAATGAGCAGTTCTTC
CAWSVSWTSGRANEQFF
>.|TRBV7-9|14|.|TRBJ1-2
TGTGCCATCAGCTCCGGGATAGGGACGGGTGGCTACACCTTC
CAISSGIGTGGYTF
>many|TRBV20-1|12|.|TRBJ2-7
TGCAGTGCTCACGGCGGGAACTACGAGCAGTACTTC
CSAHGGNYEQYF
>many|TRBV12-3/TRBV12-4|17|TRBD2|TRBJ2-7
TGTGCCAGCAGCCCCCATGACTGGACTAGCGGGTCCTACGAGCAGTACTTC
CASSPHDWTSGSYEQYF
>.|TRBV6-1|17|TRBD2|TRBJ2-7
TGTGCCAGCAGTGAGGTCCTGGCGGGGGTTAGCTCCTACGAGCAGTACTTC
CASSEVLAGVSSYEQYF
>many|TRBV4-2|14|.|TRBJ2-7
TGTGCCAGCAGCCAAGAAAAGATGGGGTTCGAGCAGTACTTC
CASSQEKMGFEQYF
>.|TRBV20-1|13|TRBD2|TRBJ2-7
TGCAGTGCTAGAGAACGACTAGCGAGCGAGCGGTATTTC
CSARERLASERYF
>many|TRBV7-3|16|TRBD2|TRBJ2-1
TGTGCCAGCAGCTTAAACGGCGGGAGGGCCGGGAATGAGCAGTTCTTC
CASSLNGGRAGNEQFF
>.|TRBV11-2|14|TRBD1|TRBJ1-2
TGTGCCAGCAGCTTAGATCACAGGGGGCTTGGCTACACCTTC
CASSLDHRGLGYTF